These T cell receptor beta chains were read from a single sample in a study of blood T cell repertoires in COVID-19. Libraries were prepared by immunoSEQ multiplex PCR; TCRdb keeps only in-frame clonotypes and omits some of them. Among 300,000 to 350,000 clones listed, approximately 84% were seen once. Input material: PBMCs or T cells enriched from blood (not recorded which). The receptor set was obtained from a woman aged 30 to 39 who had recovered from COVID-19. The CDR3 runs from the conserved cysteine through the conserved F or W. A D gene is named only where the DNA matches it firmly. Clone size is stated in some rows and not others, as once, few, many or a class when expanded.

CASSLADRRYTF,TGTGCCAGCAGCTTAGCGGACAGGAGGTACACCTTC,TRBD1,TRBJ1-2,TRBV7-9,-
CASIGPPYEQYF,TGTGCCAGCATTGGGCCCCCTTACGAGCAGTACTTC,-,TRBJ2-7,TRBV2,-
CASSLAGGWSPLHF,TGTGCCAGCAGCTTGGCCGGGGGGTGGTCACCCCTCCACTTT,-,TRBJ1-6,TRBV5-8,-
CASSLLPQGNENQPQHF,TGTGCCAGCAGCCTCCTCCCACAGGGGAACGAGAATCAGCCCCAGCATTTT,TRBD1,TRBJ1-5,TRBV3-1/TRBV3-2,-
CASSLERTGGSDTQYF,TGTGCCAGCAGCTTAGAGCGCACAGGGGGTTCGGATACGCAGTATTTT,TRBD1,TRBJ2-3,TRBV7-2,-
CASSVGVTTGAVEQYF,TGTGCCAGCAGCGTAGGAGTAACCACGGGAGCGGTTGAGCAGTACTTC,-,TRBJ2-7,TRBV9,few
CASSEVPGANSPLHF,TGTGCCAGCAGTGAAGTTCCAGGGGCTAATTCACCCCTCCACTTT,-,TRBJ1-6,TRBV2,-
CASSSGHSNTEAFF,TGTGCCAGCAGCTCGGGACACTCGAACACTGAAGCTTTCTTT,-,TRBJ1-1,TRBV5-6,-
CASRQGSEQYF,TGCGCCAGCAGACAGGGGTCCGAGCAGTACTTC,TRBD1,TRBJ2-7,TRBV5-1,-
CSVEGQGGAASQETQYF,TGCAGCGTTGAAGGGCAGGGTGGTGCGGCAAGCCAAGAGACCCAGTACTTC,-,TRBJ2-5,TRBV29-1,-
CASSLVVTGQGFNSPLHF,TGTGCCAGCAGCTTAGTGGTGACGGGACAGGGGTTTAATTCACCCCTCCACTTT,TRBD1,TRBJ1-6,TRBV7-9,-
CATSDSTGINYGYTF,TGTGCCACCAGTGATTCAACAGGTATTAACTATGGCTACACCTTC,-,TRBJ1-2,TRBV24-1,-
CASSQNQETQYF,TGTGCCAGCAGCCAGAACCAAGAGACCCAGTACTTC,-,TRBJ2-5,TRBV27,-
CASGSGQGASYEQYF,TGTGCCAGCGGTTCTGGTCAGGGGGCGTCCTACGAGCAGTACTTC,TRBD1,TRBJ2-7,TRBV27,-
CASSSTSTRLYNEQFF,TGTGCCAGCAGCTCAACTAGCACTAGGCTCTACAATGAGCAGTTCTTC,-,TRBJ2-1,TRBV7-8,-
CASSHFRGRGNEQFF,TGTGCCAGCAGCCATTTCAGGGGGCGGGGTAATGAGCAGTTCTTC,TRBD1,TRBJ2-1,TRBV3-1/TRBV3-2,-
CASTKNRGLAGELFF,TGTGCCAGCACCAAAAACCGAGGGCTCGCCGGGGAGCTGTTTTTT,-,TRBJ2-2,TRBV27,-
CASSHVRRASYEQYF,TGTGCCAGCAGCCACGTCCGGAGGGCCTCCTACGAGCAGTACTTC,-,TRBJ2-7,TRBV3-1/TRBV3-2,-
CATSRDPGGHNEQFF,TGTGCCACCAGCAGAGACCCCGGGGGGCACAATGAGCAGTTCTTC,-,TRBJ2-1,TRBV15,-
CASSPRGVLSKGGTQYF,TGTGCCAGCAGCCCCCGAGGGGTACTATCGAAGGGAGGGACCCAGTACTTC,-,TRBJ2-5,TRBV9,-
CASSYSLRRSEAFF,TGTGCCAGCAGTTACTCTCTTAGACGGAGTGAAGCTTTCTTT,-,TRBJ1-1,TRBV6-5,-
CASSPRDSRLTDTQYF,TGCGCCAGCAGCCCCCGGGACAGTCGACTTACAGATACGCAGTATTTT,TRBD1,TRBJ2-3,TRBV4-1,-
CASSNPRSLPRELNTEAFF,TGTGCCAGCAGCAATCCCCGATCTCTTCCACGGGAATTGAACACTGAAGCTTTCTTT,-,TRBJ1-1,TRBV21-1,-
CASSSRTSGGRETQYF,TGTGCCAGCAGTTCCCGGACTAGCGGGGGGAGGGAGACCCAGTACTTC,TRBD2,TRBJ2-5,TRBV27,-
CASSFDREGYEKLFF,TGTGCCAGCAGTTTTGACAGGGAAGGTTATGAAAAACTGTTTTTT,TRBD1,TRBJ1-4,TRBV28,-
CASSPGGLYYQPQHF,TGTGCCAGCTCACCGGGGGGACTTTACTATCAGCCCCAGCATTTT,-,TRBJ1-5,TRBV18,-
CASSSAEETQYF,TGTGCCAGCAGTTCCGCGGAAGAGACCCAGTACTTC,-,TRBJ2-5,TRBV5-4,-
CASSLGIRGQPQHF,TGTGCCAGCAGTTTGGGAATTAGGGGGCAGCCCCAGCATTTT,-,TRBJ1-5,TRBV27,-
CASSPRDRNNEQFF,TGTGCCAGCTCACCGAGGGACAGGAACAATGAGCAGTTCTTC,TRBD1,TRBJ2-1,TRBV18,-
CSVAAGYNEQFF,TGCAGCGTTGCCGCAGGGTACAATGAGCAGTTCTTC,-,TRBJ2-1,TRBV29-1,-
CASSLAPAGISYEQYF,TGTGCCAGCAGCTTAGCGCCAGCGGGAATTTCCTACGAGCAGTACTTC,TRBD2,TRBJ2-7,TRBV7-2,-
CSVARAFHTEAFF,TGCAGCGTCGCCAGGGCTTTTCACACTGAAGCTTTCTTT,-,TRBJ1-1,TRBV29-1,-
CASSLWAGGTDTQYF,TGTGCCAGCAGCTTATGGGCAGGGGGAACAGATACGCAGTATTTT,TRBD1,TRBJ2-3,TRBV7-6,-
CASSESPGRAQPQHF,TGCGCCAGCAGTGAGTCTCCAGGTCGTGCTCAGCCCCAGCATTTT,-,TRBJ1-5,TRBV10-2,-
CASSSLAGGFF,TGTGCCAGCAGCTCATTAGCGGGGGGGTTCTTC,TRBD2,TRBJ2-1,TRBV7-9,-
CASSLGGLAKNIQYF,TGCGCCAGCAGCTTGGGGGGGCTAGCCAAAAACATTCAGTACTTC,-,TRBJ2-4,TRBV5-1,-
CASSPTQWSEKLFF,TGTGCCAGCAGCCCGACACAATGGTCGGAAAAACTGTTTTTT,-,TRBJ1-4,TRBV6-5,-
CASSPPGMEGYGYTF,TGTGCCAGCTCACCCCCCGGAATGGAGGGCTATGGCTACACCTTC,-,TRBJ1-2,TRBV18,-
CASSQRWGVDYGYTF,TGTGCCAGCAGCCAACGTTGGGGGGTGGACTATGGCTACACCTTC,-,TRBJ1-2,TRBV3-1/TRBV3-2,-
CASSSGESYNEQFF,TGTGCCAGCAGCTCGGGGGAGTCCTACAATGAGCAGTTCTTC,-,TRBJ2-1,TRBV5-8,-
CASSLAGDRHPSTF,TGTGCCAGCAGCTTAGCGGGCGACAGGCACCCGTCCACCTTC,-,TRBJ1-2,TRBV7-9,-
CASSRQDRNSPLHF,TGCGCCAGCAGCCGACAGGACCGGAATTCACCCCTCCACTTT,-,TRBJ1-6,TRBV5-1,-
CATSDLTGTGGTQYF,TGTGCCACCAGTGATTTGACAGGGACGGGGGGGACCCAGTACTTC,-,TRBJ2-5,TRBV24-1,-
CATTPGGAENSPLHF,TGTGCCACCACGCCGGGGGGGGCGGAAAATTCACCCCTCCACTTT,-,TRBJ1-6,TRBV5-5,once
CASSPSGQGYDYGYTF,TGTGCCAGCAGCCCCAGTGGTCAGGGTTACGACTATGGCTACACCTTC,-,TRBJ1-2,TRBV4-2,-
CASSIASSGNTIYF,TGTGCCAGTAGTATTGCCAGCTCTGGAAACACCATATATTTT,-,TRBJ1-3,TRBV19,-
CASRPALTGGPSYEQYF,TGTGCCAGCAGGCCAGCGCTGACAGGGGGCCCCTCCTACGAGCAGTACTTC,TRBD1,TRBJ2-7,TRBV27,once
CAWSFHGGNTEAFF,TGTGCCTGGAGTTTCCATGGCGGAAACACTGAAGCTTTCTTT,-,TRBJ1-1,TRBV30,-
CAWSPTGNYGYTF,TGTGCCTGGAGTCCCACAGGGAACTATGGCTACACCTTC,-,TRBJ1-2,TRBV30,-
CASSLEGTSGTIYF,TGTGCCAGCAGCTTGGAAGGGACATCCGGGACCATATATTTT,-,TRBJ1-3,TRBV7-6,-